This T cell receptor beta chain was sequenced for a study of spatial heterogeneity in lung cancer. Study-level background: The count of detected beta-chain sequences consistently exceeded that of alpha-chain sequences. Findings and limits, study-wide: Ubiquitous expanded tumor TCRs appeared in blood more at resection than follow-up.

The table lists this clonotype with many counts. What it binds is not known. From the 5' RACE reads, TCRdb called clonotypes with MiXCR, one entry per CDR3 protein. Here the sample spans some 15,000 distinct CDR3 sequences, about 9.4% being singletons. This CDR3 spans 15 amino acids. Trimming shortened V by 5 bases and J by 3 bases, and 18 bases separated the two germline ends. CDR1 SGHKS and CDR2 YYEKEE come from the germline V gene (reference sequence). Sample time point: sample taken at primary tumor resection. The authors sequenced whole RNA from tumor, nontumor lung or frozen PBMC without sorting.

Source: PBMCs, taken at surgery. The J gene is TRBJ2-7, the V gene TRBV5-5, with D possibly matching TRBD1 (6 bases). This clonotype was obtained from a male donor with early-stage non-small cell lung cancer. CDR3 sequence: CASRLGRDRYYEQYF. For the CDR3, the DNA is TGTGCCAGCAGACTTGGGCGTGACAGGTACTACGAGCAGTACTTC.